These T cell receptor beta chains were read from a single sample in a study of metastatic and nonmetastatic thyroid tumors. TCRdb re-processed the PCR reads through MiXCR. Here the sample spans about 48,000 clones, over 20% being singletons. Sequencing was carried out using blood. Receptors originate from a male donor with papillary thyroid cancer or a benign thyroid nodule (not recorded which). Some clones in this sample may be carry-over from other donors' samples. The CDR3 runs from the conserved cysteine through the conserved F or W. The order of the fields is D gene, clone size, J gene, V gene, CDR3 DNA, CDR3 protein. The D gene is left open where the match is weak. The size field is filled for only some rows; it gives once, few, many or a size class.

- few TRBJ2-1 TRBV28 TGTGTCAGCAGTTTCTCCGAAAGGGATTTACTCTTC CVSSFSERDLLF
- many TRBJ1-1 TRBV30 TGTGCCTGGAGCGGGGCGGGGCGCCGGACTGAAGCTTTCTTT CAWSGAGRRTEAFF
TRBD1 many TRBJ1-2 TRBV7-2 TGTGCCAGCAGCTTAAACAGGGGGCTCCACTATGGCTACACCTTC CASSLNRGLHYGYTF
- few TRBJ1-3 TRBV11-2 TGTGCCAGCAGCTTGACGAGTAGAGACACCATATATTTT CASSLTSRDTIYF
- medium-sized TRBJ2-7 TRBV5-1 TGCGCCAGCAGCCCCGGACACTACGAGCAGTACTTC CASSPGHYEQYF
- many TRBJ2-1 TRBV4-2 TGTGCCAGCAGCCCCGCCCGAGGGGCCGCTGACAATGAGCAGTTCTTC CASSPARGAADNEQFF
- - TRBJ2-3 TRBV11-3 TGTGCCAGCAGCTTTCGATTTCGAGTTCCAGATACGCAGTATTTT CASSFRFRVPDTQYF
- few TRBJ1-2 TRBV10-2 TGCGCCAGCAGTCCAGGGGTCGGCACGTATGGCTACACCTTC CASSPGVGTYGYTF
- - TRBJ2-5 TRBV2 TGTGCCAGCAGGGGTATGCAGACCCAGTACTTC CASRGMQTQYF
- - TRBJ2-7 TRBV11-2 TGTGCCAGCAGCCCACAGCCGCTATCAGGGGACGAGCAGTACTTC CASSPQPLSGDEQYF
- many TRBJ2-6 TRBV4-1 TGCGCCAGCAGCCAATCACAAGGGCCTGCGGGGGCCAACGTCCTGACTTTC CASSQSQGPAGANVLTF
- - TRBJ2-7 TRBV5-1 TGCGCCAGCAGCTTGGCCAGCCAGGGTGGCTACGAGCAGTACTTC CASSLASQGGYEQYF
- - TRBJ2-2 TRBV7-2 TGTGCCAGCAGGACGGGGATAGTCACCGGGGAGCCGTTTTTT CASRTGIVTGEPFF
TRBD1 few TRBJ2-7 TRBV19 TGTGCCAGTTCCGTGACAGGGAGCTCCTACGAGCAGTACTTC CASSVTGSSYEQYF
- many TRBJ2-7 TRBV9 TGTGCCAGCAGCTCGGGGCCGGGAGAGCAGTACTTC CASSSGPGEQYF
TRBD1 many TRBJ2-5 TRBV27 TGTGCCAGCAGTTTATCGCCCGGGACAGCCATCCAAGAGACCCAGTACTTC CASSLSPGTAIQETQYF
- many TRBJ1-1 TRBV12-3/TRBV12-4 TGTGCCAGCAGGCCGGGCGCCAAGATGAACACTGAAGCTTTCTTT CASRPGAKMNTEAFF
TRBD2 few TRBJ2-3 TRBV6-1 TGTGCCAGCAGGGGAGGGGTCGTAACAGATACGCAGTATTTT CASRGGVVTDTQYF
TRBD1 - TRBJ1-2 TRBV18 TGTGCCAGCTCACCGGGGACAGAGTATGGCTACACCTTC CASSPGTEYGYTF
- many TRBJ1-1 TRBV6-2/TRBV6-3 TGTGCCAGCAGTTACTCCCCTGAGAACAGTGAAGCTTTCTTT CASSYSPENSEAFF